A single sample gave rise to the 4 T cell receptor beta chains below, sequenced in a study of a mutant IDH1 vaccine in newly diagnosed glioma. Using immunoSEQ multiplex PCR, the repertoire was profiled, and TCRdb retains in-frame clones only, with some absent. The sample yields about 32,000 clones, roughly four fifths seen once. No antigen has been assigned to these receptors. The time point: week 35, safety follow-up. In every dose of vaccine, 300 ug of mutant IDH1 20-mer peptide was given alongside topical imiquimod. The source was PBMCs, collected from a glioma patient whose treatment included an IDH1 peptide vaccine. The receptors were gathered from a man younger than 45 with glioma.

The chain links TRBV10-3 to TRBJ2-1; D gene uncertain. The CDR3 length is 16 residues. Trimming took off 2 bases at V and 3 bases at J, with 14 bases between the two ends. Germline V gene lookup returns CDR1 ENHRY and CDR2 SYGVKD. CDR3 residues: CAISEPRVSYYNEQFF. In nucleotides, the CDR3 is TGTGCCATCAGTGAGCCAAGGGTCTCTTACTACAATGAGCAGTTCTTC.

V gene TRBV15 combines with J gene TRBJ1-2; D is undetermined. This CDR3 spans 16 amino acids. The germline V gene has CDR1 LNHNV and CDR2 YYDKDF (reference sequence). Between the trimmed V and J ends, which lost 0 bases and 0 bases, there was a span of 11 bases. This chain's CDR3 is CATSRELTDANYGYTF. The CDR3 nucleotides read TGTGCCACCAGCAGAGAATTGACGGACGCTAACTATGGCTACACCTTC.

The V gene is TRBV5-4, the J gene TRBJ1-2, with D perhaps matching TRBD1 (5 bases). This CDR3 is built from 15 residues. Germline V lookup: CDR1 SGHNT, CDR2 YYREEE (reference sequence). With 4 bases removed from V and 3 bases from J, the gap between germline ends came to 16 bases. CDR3 nucleotide sequence: TGTGCCAGCAGCCCGGGGGGGGATGTAGACTATGGCTACACCTTC. It specifies CASSPGGDVDYGYTF.

The chain couples TRBV5-4 to TRBJ2-1, with D unclear. This CDR3 region has 15 residues. CDR1 and CDR2 from the germline V gene are SGHNT and YYREEE (reference sequence). With 7 bases removed from V and 6 bases from J, the gap between germline ends came to 20 bases. The CDR3 is CASRPLKSTLNEQFF. CDR3 nucleotide sequence: TGTGCCAGCCGCCCCCTGAAGAGTACCCTCAATGAGCAGTTCTTC.